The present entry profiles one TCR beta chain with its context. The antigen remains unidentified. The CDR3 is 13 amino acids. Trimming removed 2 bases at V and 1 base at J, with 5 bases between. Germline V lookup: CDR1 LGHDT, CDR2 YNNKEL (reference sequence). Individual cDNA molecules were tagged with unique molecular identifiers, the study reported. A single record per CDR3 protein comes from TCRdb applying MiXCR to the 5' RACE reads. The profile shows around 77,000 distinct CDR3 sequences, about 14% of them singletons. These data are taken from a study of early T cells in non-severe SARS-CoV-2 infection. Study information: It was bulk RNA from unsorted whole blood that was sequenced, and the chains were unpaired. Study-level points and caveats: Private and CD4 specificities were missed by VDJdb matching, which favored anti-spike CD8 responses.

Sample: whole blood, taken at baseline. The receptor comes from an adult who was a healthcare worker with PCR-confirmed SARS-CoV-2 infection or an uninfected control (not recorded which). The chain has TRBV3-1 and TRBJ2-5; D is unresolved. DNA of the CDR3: TGTGCCAGCAGCCAACAGTCCCAAGAGACCCAGTACTTC. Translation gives CASSQQSQETQYF.